Shown below are 22 T cell receptor beta chains from a single sample sequenced in a study of T cells after yellow fever vaccination. Using its own MiXCR run on the 5' RACE reads, TCRdb lists one record per CDR3 protein. This sample has 150,000 to 200,000 distinct CDR3 sequences, with approximately 9.9% found just once. Sequences were derived from CD8+ T cells sorted from PBMCs, sampled 45 days after the yellow fever booster vaccination. The receptors here all came from a young man who received the YFV17D yellow fever vaccine.

V gene TRBV6-1 combines with J gene TRBJ2-7; D is unclear. The CDR3 runs 14 residues. The germline V gene has CDR1 MNHNS and CDR2 SASEGT. Trimming removed 2 bases at V and 2 bases at J, with 10 bases between. Here the CDR3 reads CASSEFRRPYEQYF. CDR3 coding DNA: TGTGCCAGCAGTGAATTTCGGCGTCCCTACGAGCAGTACTTC.

This rearrangement joins TRBV7-9 to TRBJ1-1, with TRBD1 as a possible D gene (5 bases). Germline CDR1 SEHNR, CDR2 FQNEAQ (reference sequence). V lost 4 bases, J lost 11 bases, and 20 bases lay in between. CDR3 length: 14 residues. The CDR3 reads CASSSGGVLDVAFF. The DNA for the CDR3 is TGTGCCAGCAGCTCCGGGGGGGTTTTGGATGTGGCTTTCTTT.

This clonotype was observed a few times. V is TRBV7-9 and J is TRBJ1-2; no clear D. The CDR3 sequence is 14 residues long. V lost 6 bases and J 4 bases, leaving 15 bases between the germline ends. Per the germline V gene, CDR1 is SEHNR and CDR2 is FQNEAQ (reference sequence). The CDR3 reads CASSFFDWIYGYTF. CDR3 nucleotide sequence: TGTGCCAGCAGTTTCTTTGACTGGATCTATGGCTACACCTTC.

The gene calls are TRBV25-1 and TRBJ2-1, with D possibly being TRBD2 (5 bases). CDR3 length: 14 amino acids. V was pared by 3 bases and J by 10 bases, with 16 bases between. CDR1 is MGHDK and CDR2 is SYGVNS in the germline V gene. The CDR3 region has the DNA TGTGCCAGCAGTGAGTTCGGAGGAAGTCGGGAGCAGTTCTTC. This sequence encodes CASSEFGGSREQFF.

This clonotype was observed a few times. The rearrangement joins TRBV7-2 to TRBJ2-7; D might be TRBD1 (6 bases). The germline gives CDR1 SGHTA, CDR2 FQGNSA. Trimming pared 2 bases from V and 3 bases from J, leaving 14 bases between. CDR3 length: 15 amino acids. CDR3 residues: CASSLLGQQFYEQYF. Here the CDR3 DNA reads TGTGCCAGCAGCTTACTGGGACAACAATTCTACGAGCAGTACTTC.

This clonotype has at least ten counts. The chain uses TRBV7-2 and TRBJ1-6; the D gene is possibly TRBD1 (5 bases). V was cut by 5 bases and J by 10 bases, with 18 bases left in between. The germline gives CDR1 SGHTA, CDR2 FQGNSA. This CDR3 has 15 amino acids. The DNA of the CDR3 is TGTGCCAGCAGCCCACTTTTCCCTTCAGGGTCACCCCTCCACTTT. It is translated as CASSPLFPSGSPLHF. Drawing the rest from reference TRBV7-2 and TRBJ1-6, the complete variable domain is GAGVSQSPSNKVTEKGKDVELRCDPISGHTALYWYRQSLGQGLEFLIYFQGNSAPDKSGLPSDRFSAERTGGSVSTLTIQRTQQEDSAVYLCASSPLFPSGSPLHFGNGTRLTVT.

The rearrangement joins TRBV24-1 to TRBJ2-3; perhaps TRBD2 as D (5 bases). The CDR3 totals 16 residues. The V end was cut by 2 bases, the J end by 2 bases, with 13 bases between. Germline lookup yields CDR1 KGHDR and CDR2 SFDVKD. The CDR3 nucleotides are TGTGCCACCAGTGATTCCGCGGGTTCCTACACAGATACGCAGTATTTT. Its protein product is CATSDSAGSYTDTQYF.

Here the CDR3 DNA reads TGCAGTGCACCGCGGGAGGGGATAACAGATACGCAGTATTTT. Translated: CSAPREGITDTQYF. The chain employs TRBV20-1 and TRBJ2-3; the match to TRBD2 covers 9 bases. CDR3 length equals 14 residues. V dropped 6 bases and J dropped 3; count of bases not matched to a gene: 7. Germline-derived CDR1 and CDR2 are DFQATT and SNEGSKA (reference sequence).

This clonotype was seen a few times. The chain uses TRBV6-5 and TRBJ1-1; D is ambiguous. V shed 5 bases and J shed 9 bases, with 10 bases lying between them. Germline V gene lookup returns CDR1 MNHEY and CDR2 SVGAGI. CDR3 size: 11 residues. The CDR3 loop reads CASSIPPQAFF. DNA for the CDR3: TGTGCCAGCAGTATCCCACCCCAAGCTTTCTTT.

The table lists this clonotype with many counts. The CDR3 DNA sequence: TGTGCCAGCAGCTGGACAGGGTTTAATGAAAAACTGTTTTTT. Its translation: CASSWTGFNEKLFF. The V call is TRBV11-2, the J call TRBJ1-4; 8 bases match TRBD1. The CDR3 consists of 14 residues. The V gene's germline CDR1 is SGHAT and CDR2 FQNNGV. Trimming removed 4 bases from V and 4 bases from J; junction bases left unmatched: 2.

This clonotype has at least ten counts. The chain recombines TRBV4-1 with TRBJ2-3; TRBD1 might be the D (5 bases). The V end lost 4 bases, the J end lost 6 bases, and 14 bases lay between the germline ends. Germline lookup yields CDR1 MGHRA and CDR2 YSYEKL. This CDR3 has 14 residues. CDR3 nucleotide sequence: TGCGCCAGCAGCCCAGGGCACGGTGTGGATACGCAGTATTTT. Protein: CASSPGHGVDTQYF.

This chain connects TRBV7-2 to TRBJ1-4; 7 bases match TRBD1. The junction had 8 bases not matched to a gene; V was cut back by 5 bases and J by 8 bases. Germline assignment: CDR1 SGHTA and CDR2 FQGNSA. The CDR3 length is 14 residues. DNA of the CDR3: TGTGCCAGCAGCCAGACAGGGTTCAGAGAAAAACTGTTTTTT. Encoded protein: CASSQTGFREKLFF.

The CDR3 nucleotides are TGTGCCAGCAGTGAAGAGGGGGTTAAAGAAAAACTGTTTTTT. It is translated as CASSEEGVKEKLFF. The chain combines TRBV25-1 with TRBJ1-4, with D possibly being TRBD1 (6 bases). CDR3 length: 14 residues. V lost 2 bases and J lost 8, with 12 bases in between. Looked up from germline, CDR1 is MGHDK and CDR2 is SYGVNS.

A few counts support this clonotype. The chain carries TRBV6-2 or TRBV6-3 and TRBJ1-2; 7 bases line up with TRBD1. The CDR3 spans 12 residues. The V and J ends lost 10 bases and 7 bases, in that order; junction bases with no gene match: 9. Germline V gene sequence: CDR1 MNHEY, CDR2 SVGEGT. In nucleotides, the CDR3 is TGTGCCACCCTACGACAGGGAAGTGGCTACACCTTC. Residues: CATLRQGSGYTF.

As to this clonotype: Likely a read error: the CDR3 ends without its conserved phenylalanine or tryptophan. No DNA is shown, since the ends of the CDR3 on it are uncertain; the CDR3 is the one TCRdb lists. The chain recombines TRBV23-1 with TRBJ2-7. TRBV23-1 is an ORF for which the function is uncertain. The CDR3 spans 8 residues, counting both ends. This CDR3 reads CASSQSTG.

This clonotype has a count of ten or more. The J gene is TRBJ1-1, the V gene TRBV29-1, with D possibly being TRBD1 (6 bases). This CDR3 has 12 amino acids. V was clipped by 4 bases and J by 8 bases, with 14 bases between them. The germline CDR1 and CDR2 sequences are SQVTM and ANQGSEA. The CDR3 coding sequence is TGCAGCGTTGGGCTAGGGGGGACAGAAGCTTTCTTT. It codes for CSVGLGGTEAFF.

The sample holds a few counts of this clonotype. The chain has TRBV6-1 and TRBJ2-7; 7 positions match TRBD1. V lost 0 bases to trimming and J lost 3 bases; unmatched junction nucleotides: 2. This CDR3 has 14 amino acids. Germline values: CDR1 MNHNS, CDR2 SASEGT. The CDR3 region has the DNA TGTGCCAGCAGTGAAGCGGGGACAGACTACGAGCAGTACGTC. It yields the protein CASSEAGTDYEQYV.

The J gene is TRBJ1-6, the V gene TRBV4-1, with D possibly TRBD1 on 5 matching bases. The germline V gene encodes CDR1 MGHRA and CDR2 YSYEKL. The CDR3 totals 16 residues. V was pared by 1 base and J by 9 bases, with 16 bases between. CDR3 sequence (DNA): TGCGCCAGCAGCCAAGGTCAGGGACGAGTGGGTTCACCCCTCCACTTT. Translating it yields CASSQGQGRVGSPLHF.

This clonotype was found many times. J is TRBJ2-1 and V is TRBV6-5; 8 bases align to TRBD1. Germline trimming cut 2 bases from V and 8 bases from J; bases unmatched to any gene: 5. The germline gives CDR1 MNHEY, CDR2 SVGAGI. The CDR3 has 14 residues. The CDR3 DNA follows: TGTGCCAGCAGTTACGTGCAGGGGGCCGATGAGCAGTTCTTC. The encoded protein is CASSYVQGADEQFF.

This clonotype occurred a few times. This CDR3 reads CASSSLTGGNYGYTF. DNA for the CDR3: TGTGCCAGCAGCTCACTGACAGGGGGGAACTATGGCTACACCTTC. The chain links TRBV11-2 to TRBJ1-2, with 9 bases fitting TRBD1. The CDR3 has 15 amino acids. After removal of 4 bases from V and 2 bases from J, the junction contained 5 bases not matched to a gene. CDR1 SGHAT and CDR2 FQNNGV come from the germline V gene.

The chain carries TRBV9 and TRBJ2-2, with 15 bases fitting TRBD2. Germline assignment: CDR1 SGDLS and CDR2 YYNGEE. The length of the CDR3 is 16 residues. J lost 6 bases, V lost 2 bases, and 2 bases had no gene match. CDR3 protein: CASSVWTSGGAGELFF. Written as DNA, the CDR3 is TGTGCCAGCAGCGTTTGGACTAGCGGGGGGGCCGGGGAGCTGTTTTTT. The whole variable domain, filled in from reference TRBV9 and TRBJ2-2, reads DSGVTQTPKHLITATGQRVTLRCSPRSGDLSVYWYQQSLDQGLQFLIQYYNGEERAKGNILERFSAQQFPDLHSELNLSSLELGDSALYFCASSVWTSGGAGELFFGEGSRLTVL.

This clonotype occurred a few times. The gene calls are TRBV3-1 and TRBJ2-3; D ambiguous. V was clipped by 3 bases and J by 4 bases, with 14 bases between them. Germline V gives CDR1 LGHDT, CDR2 YNNKEL (reference sequence). CDR3 length equals 15 residues. DNA of the CDR3: TGTGCCAGCAGCCAGTCCGTAGAATTATCAGATACGCAGTATTTT. Translation: CASSQSVELSDTQYF.